A selection of T cell receptor beta chains follows, all from one sample in a study of human T cells and chemical hapten exposure. Using its own MiXCR run on the RACE reads, TCRdb lists one record per CDR3 protein. Of around 300,000 distinct CDR3 sequences in the sample, around 7.7% were seen once. The sequences come from whole blood, collected in connection with sensitization to the hapten diphenylcyclopropenone (DPC). The receptor source for this set is a man in his late teens or twenties with alopecia areata. Some clones in this sample may be carry-over from other donors' samples. CDR3s include the opening cysteine and the closing phenylalanine or tryptophan. The D gene is left open where the match is weak. The size of a clone is reported for some rows only, either as once, few or many, or as a class for expanded clones.

D gene,V gene,CDR3 length,clone size,J gene,CDR3 DNA,CDR3 protein
NA,TRBV12-3/TRBV12-4,12,few,TRBJ2-3,TGTGCCAGCAGCCAGACTTACAATACGCAGTATTTT,CASSQTYNTQYF
NA,TRBV7-8,16,once,TRBJ1-6,TGTGCCAGCAGCTTAGACATGCGGGGTCTTAATTCACCCCTCCACTTT,CASSLDMRGLNSPLHF
NA,TRBV5-1,16,NA,TRBJ2-6,TGCGCCAGCAGCTTTGGGGTTCTAGGCGGGGCCAACGTCCTGACTTTC,CASSFGVLGGANVLTF
NA,TRBV2,15,few,TRBJ1-2,TGTGCCAGCAGTGAATACGGAGGGGCTAACTATGGCTACACCTTC,CASSEYGGANYGYTF
NA,TRBV12-3/TRBV12-4,14,few,TRBJ1-2,TGTGCCAGCATAATTTTTAGGGGGGGCTATGGCTACACCTTC,CASIIFRGGYGYTF
NA,TRBV2,12,many,TRBJ1-2,TGTGCCAGCAGTGAACAGGGTTTTGGCTACACCTTC,CASSEQGFGYTF
NA,TRBV29-1,13,NA,TRBJ2-5,TGCAGCCTTTCGGAGCAAGGGGTCCAGACCCAGTACTTC,CSLSEQGVQTQYF
TRBD1,TRBV28,14,few,TRBJ2-1,TGTGCCAGCAGCCACGGACAGGGGGCCAATGAGCAGTTCTTC,CASSHGQGANEQFF
TRBD2,TRBV7-2,17,NA,TRBJ2-3,TGTGCCAGCAGCTTTGGTAGCGGGGGCTTTGTCACAGATACGCAGTATTTT,CASSFGSGGFVTDTQYF
NA,TRBV3-1,15,NA,TRBJ2-3,TGTGCCAGCAGCCAGGCGGGACCCCGCACAGATACGCAGTATTTT,CASSQAGPRTDTQYF
NA,TRBV28,15,few,TRBJ1-4,TGTGCCAGCAGTTTATACCGGATAACTAATGAAAAACTGTTTTTT,CASSLYRITNEKLFF
TRBD1,TRBV11-2,17,many,TRBJ2-3,TGTGCCAGCAGCTTAGAATCTGACAGGGGAAAGAGAGATACGCAGTATTTT,CASSLESDRGKRDTQYF
NA,TRBV5-1,14,once,TRBJ1-1,TGCGCCAGCAGCTTTTCGTGGGCACTCACTGAAGCTTTCTTT,CASSFSWALTEAFF
NA,TRBV6-5,16,NA,TRBJ2-2,TGTGCCAGCGGGCTGGGGCTTCCAGGATACACCGGGGAGCTGTTTTTT,CASGLGLPGYTGELFF
NA,TRBV5-1,18,few,TRBJ2-4,TGCGCCAGCAGTTTTGGGACTTTGGCTTCATATGTCAAAAACATTCAGTACTTC,CASSFGTLASYVKNIQYF
NA,TRBV7-9,15,few,TRBJ1-2,TGTGCCAGCAGCCCGATTCTGGCGGGGAACTATGGCTACACCTTC,CASSPILAGNYGYTF
NA,TRBV28,14,NA,TRBJ2-1,TGTGCCAGTGTGTTTAGGGTCTCCTACAATGAGCAGTTCTTC,CASVFRVSYNEQFF
TRBD2,TRBV2,15,NA,TRBJ2-1,TGTGCCAGCAGGGCGGGACTAGCGGGGAAGAAAACTCAGTTCTTC,CASRAGLAGKKTQFF
NA,TRBV20-1,14,NA,TRBJ2-5,TGCAGTGCTAGACGAACAGGGTCCTTGGAGACCCAGTACTTC,CSARRTGSLETQYF
NA,TRBV6-5,13,many,TRBJ2-2,TGTGCCAGCAGTCCTCCAATCCATGGGGAGCTGTTTTTT,CASSPPIHGELFF
TRBD1,TRBV2,15,NA,TRBJ2-7,TGTGCCAGCTCTGCCGATACAGGGGGAACCTACGAGCAGTACTTC,CASSADTGGTYEQYF
TRBD1,TRBV7-9,13,few,TRBJ1-2,TGTGCCAGCAGCGGACAGGAGATCTATGGCTACACCTTC,CASSGQEIYGYTF
NA,TRBV28,13,many,TRBJ1-1,TGTGCCAGCAGTGGGGTAGAGAGCACTGAAGCTTTCTTT,CASSGVESTEAFF
NA,TRBV7-9,13,few,TRBJ2-1,TGTGCCAGCAGCCTGGACGGTAACAATGAGCAGTTCTTC,CASSLDGNNEQFF
NA,TRBV18,16,NA,TRBJ1-4,TGTGCCAGCTCACCACCTTCCGGCAGGCGGCGCGAAAAACTGTTTTTT,CASSPPSGRRREKLFF
NA,TRBV29-1,12,few,TRBJ1-2,TGCAGCGTTGCGAATCTACGGAATGGCTACACCTTC,CSVANLRNGYTF
NA,TRBV14,14,many,TRBJ2-1,TGTGCCAGCAGCCCCGCCGGGGAATACAATGAGCAGTTCTTC,CASSPAGEYNEQFF
NA,TRBV5-5,15,NA,TRBJ1-3,TGTGCCAGCAGCGAAACACCTTTCTCTGGAAACACCATATATTTT,CASSETPFSGNTIYF
TRBD2,TRBV4-1,18,few,TRBJ2-1,TGCGCCAGCAGCCCTTCCCGGACTAGCGGGAGCTCCTACAATGAGCAGTTCTTC,CASSPSRTSGSSYNEQFF
TRBD1,TRBV20-1,18,many,TRBJ1-2,TGCAGTGCTAGAGCTCTCTTTGACAGGGAAGCTGGGGACTATGGCTACACCTTC,CSARALFDREAGDYGYTF
NA,TRBV20-1,13,few,TRBJ1-2,TGCAGTGCTAGAGATGTGGGAAACTATGGCTACACCTTC,CSARDVGNYGYTF
NA,TRBV7-9,16,NA,TRBJ2-6,TGTGCCAGCAGCTATGACCGAACCTCTGGGGCCAACGTCCTGACTTTC,CASSYDRTSGANVLTF
NA,TRBV27,13,many,TRBJ2-5,TGTGCCAGCAGTTCAAACCCCGGGGAGACCCAGTACTTC,CASSSNPGETQYF
TRBD1,TRBV4-2,16,few,TRBJ1-5,TGTGCCAGCAGCCAGGATACCGGGACAGGGGCTCAGCCCCAGCATTTT,CASSQDTGTGAQPQHF
NA,TRBV10-3,14,few,TRBJ1-1,TGTGCCATCAGCCACGACATCCTGAACACTGAAGCTTTCTTT,CAISHDILNTEAFF
NA,TRBV5-1,14,NA,TRBJ2-5,TGCGCCAGCAGTTCACTAGGACTCTTTGAGACCCAGTACTTC,CASSSLGLFETQYF
NA,TRBV6-5,14,few,TRBJ2-3,TGTGCCAGCAGTTACTTGGGAAGCACAGATACGCAGTATTTT,CASSYLGSTDTQYF
NA,TRBV7-2,15,few,TRBJ1-6,TGTGCCAGCAGCTTAGTGGGGAACTATAATTCACCCCTCCACTTT,CASSLVGNYNSPLHF
NA,TRBV11-2,15,few,TRBJ1-3,TGTGCCACCAGAGACAGGCTCATCTCTGGAAACACCATATATTTT,CATRDRLISGNTIYF
TRBD1,TRBV10-3,13,NA,TRBJ1-1,TGTGCCGCCCGAGACAGGGGTGACACTGAAGCTTTCTTT,CAARDRGDTEAFF
TRBD2,TRBV29-1,17,few,TRBJ2-5,TGCAGCACGCGACAGCCACCCCGAGCGGGGGGGAAAGAGACCCAGTACTTC,CSTRQPPRAGGKETQYF
TRBD1,TRBV7-9,12,many,TRBJ1-1,TGTGCCAGCAGCGCGACAGGGGTAGAAGCTTTCTTT,CASSATGVEAFF